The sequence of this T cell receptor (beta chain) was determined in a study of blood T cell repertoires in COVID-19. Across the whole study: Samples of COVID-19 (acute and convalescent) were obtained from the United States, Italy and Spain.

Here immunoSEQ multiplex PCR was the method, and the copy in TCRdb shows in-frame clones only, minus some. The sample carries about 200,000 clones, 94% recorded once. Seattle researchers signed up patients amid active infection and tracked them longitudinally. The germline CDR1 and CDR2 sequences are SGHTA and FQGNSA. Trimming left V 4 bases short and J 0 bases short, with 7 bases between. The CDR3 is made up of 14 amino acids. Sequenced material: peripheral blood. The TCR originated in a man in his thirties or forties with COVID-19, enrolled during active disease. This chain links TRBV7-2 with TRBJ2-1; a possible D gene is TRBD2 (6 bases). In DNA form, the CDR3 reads TGTGCCAGCAGCTACGGGAGCTCCTACAATGAGCAGTTCTTC. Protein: CASSYGSSYNEQFF.